This T cell receptor (beta chain) came from a study of CD8+ T cells in alopecia areata. Points from the study as a whole: Besides other cells, scalp samples also yield sequences of resident alphabeta T cells from normal skin.

RNA extraction and reverse transcription yielded cDNA as sequencing template. Sequencing used immunoSEQ multiplex PCR; TCRdb keeps in-frame clones, though not all of them. The repertoire holds about 210,000 clones, with 50% to 60% as singletons. Treatment described: oral pan-JAK inhibitor, 5-10 mg twice daily. Sampling of alopecia areata patients yielded lesional scalp punch biopsies as well as peripheral blood. V gave up 5 bases and J gave up 3 bases, with 17 bases separating them. CDR3 length equals 16 residues. In germline, CDR1 is SGHVS, CDR2 FNYEAQ. For this clone: Its antigen is undetermined.

This rearrangement joins TRBV7-6 to TRBJ2-1; TRBD1 or TRBD2 may be the D gene (5 bases each). This sample comprised CD4+ T cells sorted from blood, obtained at week 4, from a patient treated with tofacitinib. The TCR originated in a human donor with alopecia areata. In DNA form, the CDR3 reads TGTGCCAGCAGCCCCTCCCGGGGCCCCCTCTACAATGAGCAGTTCTTC. Its protein product is CASSPSRGPLYNEQFF.